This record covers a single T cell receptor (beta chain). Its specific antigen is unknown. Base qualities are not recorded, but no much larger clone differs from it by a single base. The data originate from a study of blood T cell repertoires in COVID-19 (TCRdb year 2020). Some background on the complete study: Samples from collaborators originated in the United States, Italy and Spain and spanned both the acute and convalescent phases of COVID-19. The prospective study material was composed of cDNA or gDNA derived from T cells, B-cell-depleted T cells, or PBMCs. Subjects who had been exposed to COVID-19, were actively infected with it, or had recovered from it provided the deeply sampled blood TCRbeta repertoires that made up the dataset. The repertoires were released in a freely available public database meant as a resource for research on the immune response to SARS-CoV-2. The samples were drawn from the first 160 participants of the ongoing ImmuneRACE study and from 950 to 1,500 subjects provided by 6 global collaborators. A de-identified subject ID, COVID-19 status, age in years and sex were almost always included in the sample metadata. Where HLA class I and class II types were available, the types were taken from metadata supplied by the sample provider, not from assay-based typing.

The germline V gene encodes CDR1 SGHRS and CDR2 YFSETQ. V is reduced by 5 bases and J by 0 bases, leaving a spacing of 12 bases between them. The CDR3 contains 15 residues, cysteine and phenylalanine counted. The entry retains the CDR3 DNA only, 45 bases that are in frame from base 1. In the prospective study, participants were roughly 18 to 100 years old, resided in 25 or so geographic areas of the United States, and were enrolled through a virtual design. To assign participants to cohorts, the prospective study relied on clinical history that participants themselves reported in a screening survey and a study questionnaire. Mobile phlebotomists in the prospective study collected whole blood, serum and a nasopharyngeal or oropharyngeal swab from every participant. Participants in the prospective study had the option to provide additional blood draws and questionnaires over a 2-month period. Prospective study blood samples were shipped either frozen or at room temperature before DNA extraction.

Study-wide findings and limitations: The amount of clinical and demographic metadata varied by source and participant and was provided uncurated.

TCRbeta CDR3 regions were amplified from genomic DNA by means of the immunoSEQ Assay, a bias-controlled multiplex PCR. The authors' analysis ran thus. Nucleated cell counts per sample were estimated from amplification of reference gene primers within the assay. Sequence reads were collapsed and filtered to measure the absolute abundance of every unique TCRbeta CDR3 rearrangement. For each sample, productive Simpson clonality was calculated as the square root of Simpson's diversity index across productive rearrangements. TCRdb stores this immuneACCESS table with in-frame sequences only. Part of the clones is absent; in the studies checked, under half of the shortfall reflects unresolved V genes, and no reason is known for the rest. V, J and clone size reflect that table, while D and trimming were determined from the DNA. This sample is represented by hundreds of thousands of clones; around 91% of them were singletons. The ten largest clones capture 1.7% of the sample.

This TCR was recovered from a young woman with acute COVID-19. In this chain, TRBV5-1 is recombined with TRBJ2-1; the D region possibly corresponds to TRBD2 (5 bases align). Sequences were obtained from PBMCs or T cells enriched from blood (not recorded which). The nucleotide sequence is TGCGCCAGCAGTTTACGGGAATTCTCCTACAATGAGCAGTTCTTC. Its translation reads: CASSLREFSYNEQFF.